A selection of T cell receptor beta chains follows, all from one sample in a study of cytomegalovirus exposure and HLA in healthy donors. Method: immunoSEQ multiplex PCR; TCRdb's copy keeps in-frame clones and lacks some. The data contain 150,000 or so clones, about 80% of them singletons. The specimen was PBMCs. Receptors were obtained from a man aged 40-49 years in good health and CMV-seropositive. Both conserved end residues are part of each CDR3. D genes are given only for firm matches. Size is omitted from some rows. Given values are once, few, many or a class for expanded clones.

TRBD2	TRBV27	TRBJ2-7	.	TGTGCCAGCAGTTCGACCACTAGCGGGAGTTGGGGCGAGCAGTACTTC	CASSSTTSGSWGEQYF
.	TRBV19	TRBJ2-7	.	TGTGCCAGTAGTACACAGGGTTCCGGCGAGCAGTACTTC	CASSTQGSGEQYF
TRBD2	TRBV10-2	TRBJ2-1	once	TGCGCCAGCAGTGTACTAGCGGGAGGACCTTTGGATGAGCAGTTCTTC	CASSVLAGGPLDEQFF
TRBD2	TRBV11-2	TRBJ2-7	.	TGTGCCAGCAGTACTTACGTCGGGAGGGTCCAGAGGGAGCAGTACTTC	CASSTYVGRVQREQYF
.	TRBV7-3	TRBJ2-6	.	TGTGCCAGCAGCTCGGACGGACAATCTGGGGCCAACGTCCTGACTTTC	CASSSDGQSGANVLTF
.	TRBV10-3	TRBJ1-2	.	TGTGCCATCAGTGAGTCCAGGAATGGCTACACCTTC	CAISESRNGYTF
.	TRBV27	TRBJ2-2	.	TGTGCCAGCCAGCTAGCAACCGGGGAGCTGTTTTTT	CASQLATGELFF
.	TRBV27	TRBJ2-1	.	TGTGCCAGCAGTGGCCAGACTACCTACAATGAGCAGTTCTTC	CASSGQTTYNEQFF
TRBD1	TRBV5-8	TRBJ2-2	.	TGTGCCAGCTGGAAACAGGGGAGAACCGGGGAGCTGTTTTTT	CASWKQGRTGELFF
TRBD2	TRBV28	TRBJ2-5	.	TGTGCCAGCAGCCTAGCGGGAGCGCAAGAGACCCAGTACTTC	CASSLAGAQETQYF
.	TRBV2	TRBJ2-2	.	TGTGCCAGCAGTGACGGGGGTGTTAAGCGGTCCAGGGCCGGGGAGCTGTTTTTT	CASSDGGVKRSRAGELFF
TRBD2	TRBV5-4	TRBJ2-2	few	TGTGCCAGCAGAGCGGGGGGAACCGGGGAGCTGTTTTTT	CASRAGGTGELFF
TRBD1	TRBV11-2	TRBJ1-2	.	TGTGCCAGCAGCTTAGACGTTACAGGGGGAGATGGCTACACCTTC	CASSLDVTGGDGYTF
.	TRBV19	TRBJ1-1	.	TGTGCCAGTAGTAGGACAGTCTTGACTGAAGCTTTCTTT	CASSRTVLTEAFF
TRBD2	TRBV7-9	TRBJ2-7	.	TGTGCCAGCAGCTCTCGGACTAGCGGGAGTAACTACGAGCAGTACTTC	CASSSRTSGSNYEQYF
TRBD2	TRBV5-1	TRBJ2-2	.	TGCGCCAGCAGCTTGTCCGTAGCGGGAGAAACCGGGGAGCTGTTTTTT	CASSLSVAGETGELFF
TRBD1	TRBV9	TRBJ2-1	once	TGTGCCAGCAGCGTAGGGATAGGGGGCTTCAATGAGCAGTTCTTC	CASSVGIGGFNEQFF
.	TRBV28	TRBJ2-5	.	TGTGCCAGCAGTTCCGGGGACCAAGAGACCCAGTACTTC	CASSSGDQETQYF
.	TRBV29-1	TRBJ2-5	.	TGCAGCGGGAGGGACTGGAGGGAGACCCAGTACTTC	CSGRDWRETQYF
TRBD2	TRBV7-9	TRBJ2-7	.	TGTTCCAGCAGCCTAGCGGGAGCCAGCTCCTACGAGCAGTACTTC	CSSSLAGASSYEQYF
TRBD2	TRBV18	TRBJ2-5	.	TGTGCCAGCTCACCACTAGCGGGAGAGGGAGAGACCCAGTACTTC	CASSPLAGEGETQYF
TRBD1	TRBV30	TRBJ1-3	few	TGTGCCTGGAGTCCAAGTCACAGGGGTCCTGGAAACACCATATATTTT	CAWSPSHRGPGNTIYF
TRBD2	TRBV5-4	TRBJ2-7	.	TGTGCCAGCAGCCGTCTAGGGACTAATCTCTACGAGCAGTACTTC	CASSRLGTNLYEQYF
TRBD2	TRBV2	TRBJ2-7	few	TGTGCCAGCGAACTAGCGCTAGAGGGAAACGAGCAGTACTTC	CASELALEGNEQYF
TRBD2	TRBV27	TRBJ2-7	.	TGTGCCAGCCGCCCGGGACTAGCGGAATCCTACGAGCAGTACTTC	CASRPGLAESYEQYF
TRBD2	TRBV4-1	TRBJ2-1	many	TGCGCCAGCAGCCAAGATCCGTTAGCGGGAGGAAACAATGAGCAGTTCTTC	CASSQDPLAGGNNEQFF
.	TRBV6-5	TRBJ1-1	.	TGTGCCAGCAGTGGGAGGCCGCGGGAAGGTGAAGCTTTCTTT	CASSGRPREGEAFF
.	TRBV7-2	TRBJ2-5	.	TGTGCCAGCAGCGCCCTAGTCGGTTGGGTGGAGACCCAGTACTTC	CASSALVGWVETQYF
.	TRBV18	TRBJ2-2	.	TGTGCCAGCTCACCACCAGGGGTTTCCGGGGAGCTGTTTTTT	CASSPPGVSGELFF
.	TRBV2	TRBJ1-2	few	TGTGCCAGCAGTTCAGGTGGTAACTATGGCTACACCTTC	CASSSGGNYGYTF
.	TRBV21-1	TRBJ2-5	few	TGTGCCAGGGGGACAGATCAAGAGACCCAGTACTTC	CARGTDQETQYF